This is a list of T cell receptor beta chains from one sample in a study of T cells after posttransplantation cyclophosphamide. The method was immunoSEQ multiplex PCR; TCRdb's version includes in-frame clones alone and lacks a portion of them. Altogether under 25,000 clones were found in the sample, and no singletons occur. Sequences were obtained from PBMCs. Receptor source: a woman aged 55-70 years in good health, CMV-negative, and a related stem cell transplant donor. Each CDR3 is given with its conserved first and last residue. The order of the fields is J gene, clone size, V gene, CDR3 protein. Only some rows state a clone size, as once, few, many or a class for expanded clones.

TRBJ2-1 | many | TRBV4-1 | CASSQNGAYNEQFF
TRBJ1-5 | many | TRBV19 | CASSAADVSNQPQHF
TRBJ2-5 | few | TRBV27 | CASSARLGALKTQYF
TRBJ1-5 | few | TRBV30 | CAWRGGGNQPQHF
TRBJ2-1 | few | TRBV29-1 | CSVEMEVYPYNEQFF
TRBJ2-5 | few | TRBV11-2 | CASSLSSTGTGFETQYF
TRBJ2-1 | many | TRBV28 | CASSLLESSYNEQFF
TRBJ2-2 | many | TRBV10-1 | CASTFRGTGELFF
TRBJ1-1 | many | TRBV28 | CASSPRGWNTEAFF
TRBJ2-1 | . | TRBV29-1 | CSVVGTGRGYNEQFF
TRBJ2-7 | many | TRBV19 | CASSERLADHPSYEQYF
TRBJ2-3 | many | TRBV7-2 | CASSLTSPLLF
TRBJ2-2 | many | TRBV5-1 | CASSLVPGQGAAGELFF
TRBJ2-7 | many | TRBV7-9 | CASSFTGGSSYEQYF
TRBJ2-5 | many | TRBV6-6 | CASRPTGGETQYF
TRBJ2-1 | many | TRBV28 | CASSRNRVEQFF